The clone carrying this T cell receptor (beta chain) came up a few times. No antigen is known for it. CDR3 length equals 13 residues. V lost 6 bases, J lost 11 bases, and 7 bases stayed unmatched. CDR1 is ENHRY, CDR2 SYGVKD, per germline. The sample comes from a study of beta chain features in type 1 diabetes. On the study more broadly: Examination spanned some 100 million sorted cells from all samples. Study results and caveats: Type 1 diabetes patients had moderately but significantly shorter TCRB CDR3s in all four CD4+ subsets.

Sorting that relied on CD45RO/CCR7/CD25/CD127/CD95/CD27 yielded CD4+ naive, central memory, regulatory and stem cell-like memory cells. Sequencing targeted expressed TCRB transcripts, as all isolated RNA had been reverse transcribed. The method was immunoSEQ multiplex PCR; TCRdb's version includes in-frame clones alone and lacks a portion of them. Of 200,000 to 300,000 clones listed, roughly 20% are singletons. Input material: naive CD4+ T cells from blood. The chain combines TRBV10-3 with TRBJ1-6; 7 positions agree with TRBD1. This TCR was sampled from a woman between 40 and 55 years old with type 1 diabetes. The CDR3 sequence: CAIRPGGAAPLHF. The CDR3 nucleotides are TGTGCCATCAGGCCAGGGGGAGCGGCACCCCTCCACTTT.